Listed below are T cell receptor beta chains from one sample, sequenced in a study of blood T cell repertoires in COVID-19. The table came from immunoSEQ multiplex PCR; TCRdb's copy has only in-frame clones and leaves some out. There are about 300,000 clones in the sample; approximately 88% occur only once, and more than 6.5% lies in the top ten. Sequencing input: peripheral blood. All receptors derive from a woman aged 25 to 39 who had recovered from COVID-19. Both conserved end residues are part of each CDR3. D genes are given only for firm matches. Clone size is not always given. Where it is, it says once, few, many or a class for expanded clones.

TRBV9	TRBJ1-6	NA	NA	TGTGCCAGCAGCCGGGACTTAAACTCCGGGTCACCCCTCCACTTT	CASSRDLNSGSPLHF
TRBV14	TRBJ1-2	NA	few	TGTGCCAGCAGCCAAGACGGGGAGACCTATGGCTACACCTTC	CASSQDGETYGYTF
TRBV3-1/TRBV3-2	TRBJ1-1	NA	NA	TGTGCCAGCGGGGCCCTTACGAGTACTGAAGCTTTCTTT	CASGALTSTEAFF
TRBV9	TRBJ2-7	TRBD1	NA	TGTGCCAGCAGCCCATCACGGGACAGGGGATACGAGCAGTACTTC	CASSPSRDRGYEQYF
TRBV30	TRBJ1-5	TRBD1	NA	TGTGCCTGGGGCAGACAGGGGGCTGGTCAGCCCCAGCATTTT	CAWGRQGAGQPQHF
TRBV5-1	TRBJ2-3	NA	NA	TGCGCCAGCAGCCGGGGTAGTGGCACAGATACGCAGTATTTT	CASSRGSGTDTQYF
TRBV9	TRBJ1-1	NA	NA	TGTGCCAGCAGCCCCCTGGGGGGGAACACTGAAGCTTTCTTT	CASSPLGGNTEAFF
TRBV7-9	TRBJ2-7	TRBD1	NA	TGTGCCAGCAGCTCTTGGACAGGGGGCTCCTACGAGCAGTACTTC	CASSSWTGGSYEQYF
TRBV5-1	TRBJ1-2	NA	NA	TGCGCCAGCAGCTCCGCGGGCATTAACTATGGCTACACCTTC	CASSSAGINYGYTF
TRBV18	TRBJ1-1	NA	NA	TGTGCCAGCTCACCGACGGTGGCGGAGCTGGGCACTGAAGCTTTCTTT	CASSPTVAELGTEAFF
TRBV25-1	TRBJ1-6	TRBD1	NA	TGTGCCAGCGCCCTTTCCCGGGACAGTTCACCCCTCCACTTT	CASALSRDSSPLHF
TRBV28	TRBJ2-2	TRBD2	NA	TGTGCCAGCAGCCCCGGACTAGCGGCGAACACCGGGGAGCTGTTTTTT	CASSPGLAANTGELFF
TRBV2	TRBJ1-1	NA	NA	TGTGCCAGCAGCCGGGACATAAAATTTGAAGCTTTCTTT	CASSRDIKFEAFF
TRBV19	TRBJ2-3	NA	NA	TGTGCCAGTAGCCTTACAGGGATTAATAGGGATACGCAGTATTTT	CASSLTGINRDTQYF
TRBV2	TRBJ2-2	NA	NA	TGTGCCAGCAGGGCGGGCACCGGGGAGCTGTTTTTT	CASRAGTGELFF